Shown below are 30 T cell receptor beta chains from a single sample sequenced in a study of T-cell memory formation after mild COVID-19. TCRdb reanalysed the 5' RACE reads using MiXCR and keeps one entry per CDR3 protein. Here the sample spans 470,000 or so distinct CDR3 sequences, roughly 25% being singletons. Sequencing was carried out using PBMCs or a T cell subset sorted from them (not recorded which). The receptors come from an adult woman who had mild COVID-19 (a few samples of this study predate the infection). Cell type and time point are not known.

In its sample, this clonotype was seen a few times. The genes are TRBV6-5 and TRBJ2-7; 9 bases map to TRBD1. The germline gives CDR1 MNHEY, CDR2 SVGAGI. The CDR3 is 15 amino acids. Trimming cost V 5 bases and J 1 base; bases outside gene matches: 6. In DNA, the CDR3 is TGTGCCAGCAGTAAGCCGGGACAGGGATCCTACGAGCAGTACTTC. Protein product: CASSKPGQGSYEQYF.

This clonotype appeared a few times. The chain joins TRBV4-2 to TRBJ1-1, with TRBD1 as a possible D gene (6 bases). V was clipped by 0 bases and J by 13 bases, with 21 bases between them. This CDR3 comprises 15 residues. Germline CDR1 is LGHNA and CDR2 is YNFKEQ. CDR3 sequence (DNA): TGTGCCAGCAGCCAAGATACGGGGGCCTTGTCCAAGGGTTTCTTT. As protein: CASSQDTGALSKGFF.

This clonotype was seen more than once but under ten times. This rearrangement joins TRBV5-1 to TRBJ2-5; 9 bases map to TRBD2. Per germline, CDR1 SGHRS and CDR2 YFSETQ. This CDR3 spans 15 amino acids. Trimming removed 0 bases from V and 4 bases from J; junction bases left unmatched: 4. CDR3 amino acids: CASSLVSGSGETQYF. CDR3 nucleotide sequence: TGCGCCAGCAGCTTGGTTAGCGGGAGTGGAGAGACCCAGTACTTC.

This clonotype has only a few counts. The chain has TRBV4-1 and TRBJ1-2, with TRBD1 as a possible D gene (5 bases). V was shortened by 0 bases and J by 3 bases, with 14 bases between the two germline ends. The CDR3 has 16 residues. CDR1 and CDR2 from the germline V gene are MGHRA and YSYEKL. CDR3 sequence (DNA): TGCGCCAGCAGCCAAGATTCGGGGACTTCCCACTATGGCTACACCTTC. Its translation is CASSQDSGTSHYGYTF.

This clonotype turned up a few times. CDR3 protein: CASSLANPLSYTF. CDR3 DNA: TGTGCCAGCAGCTTAGCTAATCCCTTGAGCTACACCTTC. The rearrangement links TRBV7-8 to TRBJ1-2; D unclear. This CDR3 region has 13 residues. Trimming pared 0 bases from V and 9 bases from J, leaving 11 bases between. Germline CDR1 reads SGHVS; CDR2 reads FQNEAQ.

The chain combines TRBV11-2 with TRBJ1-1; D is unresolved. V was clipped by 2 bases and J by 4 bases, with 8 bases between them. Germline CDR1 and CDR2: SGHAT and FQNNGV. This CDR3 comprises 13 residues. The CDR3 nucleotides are TGTGCCAGCAGCTTACAACTGGTCACTGAAGCTTTCTTT. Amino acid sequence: CASSLQLVTEAFF. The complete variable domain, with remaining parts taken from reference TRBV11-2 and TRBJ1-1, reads EAGVAQSPRYKIIEKRQSVAFWCNPISGHATLYWYQQILGQGPKLLIQFQNNGVVDDSQLPKDRFSAERLKGVDSTLKIQPAKLEDSAVYLCASSLQLVTEAFFGQGTRLTVV.

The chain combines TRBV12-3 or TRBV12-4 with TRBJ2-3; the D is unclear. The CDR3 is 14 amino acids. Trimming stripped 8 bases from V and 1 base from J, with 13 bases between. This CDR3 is CASLLSSGTDTQYF. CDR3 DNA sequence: TGTGCCAGCCTCCTTAGCAGCGGCACAGATACGCAGTATTTT.

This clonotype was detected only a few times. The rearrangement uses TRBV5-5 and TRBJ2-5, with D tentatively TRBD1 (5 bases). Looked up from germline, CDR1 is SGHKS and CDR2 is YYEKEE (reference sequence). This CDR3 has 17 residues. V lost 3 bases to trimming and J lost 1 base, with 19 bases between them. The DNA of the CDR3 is TGTGCCAGCAGCTGGCCTGGGTTAGCAGGGTCCCAAGAGACCCAGTACTTC. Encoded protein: CASSWPGLAGSQETQYF.

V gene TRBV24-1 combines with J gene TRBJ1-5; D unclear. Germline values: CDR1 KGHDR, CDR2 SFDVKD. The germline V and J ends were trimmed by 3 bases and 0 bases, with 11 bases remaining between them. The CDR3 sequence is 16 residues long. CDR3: CATSDTKDGSNQPQHF. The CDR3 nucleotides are TGTGCCACCAGTGATACCAAGGACGGTAGCAATCAGCCCCAGCATTTT.

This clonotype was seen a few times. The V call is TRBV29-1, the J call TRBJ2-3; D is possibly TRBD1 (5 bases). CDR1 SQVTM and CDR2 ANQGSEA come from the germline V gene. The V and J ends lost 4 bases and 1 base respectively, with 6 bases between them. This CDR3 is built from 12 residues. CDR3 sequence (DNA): TGCAGCGTTGGACAGCGCACAGATACGCAGTATTTT. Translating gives CSVGQRTDTQYF.

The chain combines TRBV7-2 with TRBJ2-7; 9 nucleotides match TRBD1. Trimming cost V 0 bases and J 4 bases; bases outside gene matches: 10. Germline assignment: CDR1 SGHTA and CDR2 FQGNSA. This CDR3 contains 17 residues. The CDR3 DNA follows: TGTGCCAGCAGCTTAGCCGGGGACAGGGATTTCTTGTACGAGCAGTACTTC. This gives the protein CASSLAGDRDFLYEQYF.

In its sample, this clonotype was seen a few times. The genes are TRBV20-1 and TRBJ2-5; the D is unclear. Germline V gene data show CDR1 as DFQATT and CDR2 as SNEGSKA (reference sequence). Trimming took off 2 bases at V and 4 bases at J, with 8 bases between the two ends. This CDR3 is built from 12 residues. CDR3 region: CSARLGRETQYF. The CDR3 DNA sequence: TGCAGTGCTAGACTTGGCAGAGAGACCCAGTACTTC.

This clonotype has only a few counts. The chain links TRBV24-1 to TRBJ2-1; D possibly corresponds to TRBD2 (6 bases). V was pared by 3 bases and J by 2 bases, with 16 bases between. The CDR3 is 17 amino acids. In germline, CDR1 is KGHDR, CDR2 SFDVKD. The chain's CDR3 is CATSDPLALGPYNEQFF. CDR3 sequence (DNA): TGTGCCACCAGTGATCCGCTAGCGTTGGGACCCTACAATGAGCAGTTCTTC.

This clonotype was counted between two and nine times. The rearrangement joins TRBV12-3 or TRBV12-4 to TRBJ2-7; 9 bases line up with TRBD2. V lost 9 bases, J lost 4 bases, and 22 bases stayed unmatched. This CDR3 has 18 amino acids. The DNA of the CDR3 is TGTGCCAGTACTGCCGTTTTTAGCGGGGGTTTTTCGCGTTACGAGCAGTACTTC. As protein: CASTAVFSGGFSRYEQYF.

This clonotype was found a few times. DNA of the CDR3: TGTGCCACCAGCAGAGGTTGGGGCCACTTCTACAATGAGCAGTTCTTC. It encodes CATSRGWGHFYNEQFF. J is TRBJ2-1 and V is TRBV15, with D maybe TRBD1 (5 bases). Trimming stripped 1 base from V and 3 bases from J, with 13 bases between. CDR3 size: 16 residues. Germline V gives CDR1 LNHNV, CDR2 YYDKDF (reference sequence). Looking up the rest from reference TRBV15 and TRBJ2-1 gives the full variable domain: DAMVIQNPRYQVTQFGKPVTLSCSQTLNHNVMYWYQQKSSQAPKLLFHYYDKDFNNEADTPDNFQSRRPNTSFCFLDIRSPGLGDTAMYLCATSRGWGHFYNEQFFGPGTRLTVL.

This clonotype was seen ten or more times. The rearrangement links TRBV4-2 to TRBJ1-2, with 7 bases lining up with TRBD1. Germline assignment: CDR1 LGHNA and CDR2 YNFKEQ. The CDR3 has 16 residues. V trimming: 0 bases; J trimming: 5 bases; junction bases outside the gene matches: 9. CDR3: CASSQETGPDSYGYTF. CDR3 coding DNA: TGTGCCAGCAGCCAAGAGACAGGGCCGGATAGTTATGGCTACACCTTC.

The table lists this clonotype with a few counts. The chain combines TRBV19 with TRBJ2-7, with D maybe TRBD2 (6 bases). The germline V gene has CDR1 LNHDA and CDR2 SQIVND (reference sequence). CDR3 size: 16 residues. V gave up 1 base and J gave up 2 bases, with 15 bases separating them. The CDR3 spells CASSIAPGANTYEQYF. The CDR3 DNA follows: TGTGCCAGTAGTATAGCCCCGGGAGCGAATACCTACGAGCAGTACTTC.

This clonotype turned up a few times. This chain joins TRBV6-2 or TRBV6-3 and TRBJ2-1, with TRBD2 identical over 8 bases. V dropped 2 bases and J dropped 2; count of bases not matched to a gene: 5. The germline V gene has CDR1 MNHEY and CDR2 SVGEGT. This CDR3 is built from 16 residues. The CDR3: CASSYIPGGAYNEQFF. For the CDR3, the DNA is TGTGCCAGCAGTTACATCCCGGGGGGGGCCTACAATGAGCAGTTCTTC.

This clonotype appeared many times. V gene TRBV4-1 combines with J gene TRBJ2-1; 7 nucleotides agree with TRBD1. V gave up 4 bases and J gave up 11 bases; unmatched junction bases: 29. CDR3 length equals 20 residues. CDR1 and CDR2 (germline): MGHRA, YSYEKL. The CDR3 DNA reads TGCGCCAGCAGCCCGATACCCCTTCATTACAGGGGTGGACCTCGCTTACAGCAGTTCTTC. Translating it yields CASSPIPLHYRGGPRLQQFF.

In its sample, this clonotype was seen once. The CDR3 sequence is CASSLDRGYSNTEAFF. CDR3 DNA: TGTGCCAGCAGCTTGGATCGGGGGTATTCGAACACTGAAGCTTTCTTT. The gene calls are TRBV5-5 and TRBJ1-1, with D perhaps matching TRBD1 (5 bases). CDR1 and CDR2 from the germline V gene are SGHKS and YYEKEE (reference sequence). CDR3 length equals 16 residues. V was shortened by 0 bases and J by 1 base, with 13 bases between the two germline ends.

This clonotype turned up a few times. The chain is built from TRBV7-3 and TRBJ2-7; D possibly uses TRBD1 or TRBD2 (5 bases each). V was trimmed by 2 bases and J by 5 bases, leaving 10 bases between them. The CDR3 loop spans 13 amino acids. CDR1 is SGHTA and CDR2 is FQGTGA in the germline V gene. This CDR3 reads CASSLGVGDEQYF. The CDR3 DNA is TGTGCCAGCAGCTTAGGGGTGGGGGACGAGCAGTACTTC.

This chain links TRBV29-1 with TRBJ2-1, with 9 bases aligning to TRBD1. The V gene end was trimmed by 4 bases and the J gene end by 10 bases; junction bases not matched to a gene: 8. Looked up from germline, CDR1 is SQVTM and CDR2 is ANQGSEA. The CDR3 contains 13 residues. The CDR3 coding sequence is TGCAGCGTTGGGGAGACAGGGGGTGACGAGCAGTTCTTC. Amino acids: CSVGETGGDEQFF.

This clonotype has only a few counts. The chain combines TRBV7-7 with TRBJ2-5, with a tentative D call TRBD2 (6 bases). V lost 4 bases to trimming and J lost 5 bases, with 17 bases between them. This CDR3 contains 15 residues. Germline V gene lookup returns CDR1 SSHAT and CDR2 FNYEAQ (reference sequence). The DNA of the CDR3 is TGTGCCAGCAGCTGGAACGTCGGAGGGACGGAGACCCAGTACTTC. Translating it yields CASSWNVGGTETQYF.

The CDR3 DNA reads as TGCAGCGTTGAAACCCTCAGGGGGCCTACCTACGAGCAGTACTTC. It specifies CSVETLRGPTYEQYF. The genes are TRBV29-1 and TRBJ2-7; 8 bases map to TRBD1. Germline CDR1 and CDR2: SQVTM and ANQGSEA. This CDR3 region has 15 residues. The V segment lost 2 bases and the J segment 2 bases; nucleotides outside the gene matches: 8.

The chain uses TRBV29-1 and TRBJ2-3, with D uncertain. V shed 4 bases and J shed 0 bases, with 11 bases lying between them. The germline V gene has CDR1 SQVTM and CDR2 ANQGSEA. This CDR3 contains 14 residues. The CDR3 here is CSVVGSSSTDTQYF. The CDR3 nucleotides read TGCAGCGTTGTAGGCAGTTCTAGCACAGATACGCAGTATTTT.

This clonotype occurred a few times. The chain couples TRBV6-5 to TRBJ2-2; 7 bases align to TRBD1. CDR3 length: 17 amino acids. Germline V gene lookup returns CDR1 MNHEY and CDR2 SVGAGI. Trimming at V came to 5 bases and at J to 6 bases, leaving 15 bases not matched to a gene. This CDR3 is CASSEGSTTGSPGELFF. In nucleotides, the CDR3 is TGTGCCAGCAGTGAGGGTTCGACGACAGGGAGTCCCGGGGAGCTGTTTTTT.

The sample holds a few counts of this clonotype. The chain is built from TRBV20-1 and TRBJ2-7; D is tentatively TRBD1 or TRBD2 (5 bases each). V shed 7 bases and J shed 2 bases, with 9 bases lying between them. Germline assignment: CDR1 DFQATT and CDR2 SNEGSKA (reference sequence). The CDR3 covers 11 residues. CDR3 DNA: TGCAGTGACGGGGCCGCCTACGAGCAGTACTTC. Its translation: CSDGAAYEQYF.

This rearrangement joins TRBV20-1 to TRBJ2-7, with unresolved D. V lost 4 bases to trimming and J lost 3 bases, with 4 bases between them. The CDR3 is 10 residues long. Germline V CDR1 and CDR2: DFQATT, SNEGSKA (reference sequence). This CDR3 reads CSAMDYEQYF. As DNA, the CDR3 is TGCAGTGCTATGGACTACGAGCAGTACTTC.

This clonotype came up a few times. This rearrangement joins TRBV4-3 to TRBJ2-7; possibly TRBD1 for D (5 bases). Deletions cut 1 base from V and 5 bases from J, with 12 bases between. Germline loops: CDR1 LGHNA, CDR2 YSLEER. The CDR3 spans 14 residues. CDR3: CASSQAQAPHEQYF. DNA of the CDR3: TGCGCCAGCAGCCAAGCACAGGCTCCCCACGAGCAGTACTTC.

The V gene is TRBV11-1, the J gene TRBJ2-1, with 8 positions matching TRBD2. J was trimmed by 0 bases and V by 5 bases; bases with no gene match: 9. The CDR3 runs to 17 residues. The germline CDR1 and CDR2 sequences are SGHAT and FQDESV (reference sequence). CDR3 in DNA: TGTGCCAGCAGCGATCAGCGGGGGTCGAGCTCCTACAATGAGCAGTTCTTC. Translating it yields CASSDQRGSSSYNEQFF.